These T cell receptor beta chains were read from a single sample in a study of T-cell reconstitution after alpha-beta-depleted transplantation in children. TCRdb analysed the PCR reads with MiXCR anew, one entry per CDR3 protein. Here the sample spans fewer than 350,000 distinct CDR3 sequences, 11% being singletons. The sequencing here drew on peripheral blood, taken 180 days after TCRalphabeta/CD19-depleted stem cell transplant. Receptors were obtained from a male patient between 2 and 15 years old who had a stem cell transplant for chronic granulomatous disease, so the T cells may come from the graft donor. The CDR3 runs from the conserved cysteine through the conserved F or W. The D gene is left open where the match is weak. Clone size is shown for a subset of rows, as once, few, many or a class of expanded clone.

V	J	D	size	DNA	CDR3
TRBV3-1	TRBJ2-3	NA	many	TGTGCCAGCAGCCAAGGCGTTGGGACAGATACGCAGTATTTT	CASSQGVGTDTQYF
TRBV12-3/TRBV12-4	TRBJ2-5	NA	many	TGTGCCAGCAGTCCCTGGACAGCAGAGGCCGGGACCCAGTACTTC	CASSPWTAEAGTQYF
TRBV7-6	TRBJ2-1	TRBD2	many	TGTGCCAGCAGCGCACTAGCGGGAGCCTACAATGAGCAGTTCTTC	CASSALAGAYNEQFF
TRBV5-1	TRBJ2-5	TRBD2	many	TGCGCCAGCCTTAGCGGGAGATCCCTCCCCTGGGAGACCCAGTACTTC	CASLSGRSLPWETQYF
TRBV18	TRBJ1-1	TRBD1	many	TGTGCCAGCTCACCACCGGGGGACAGCCGGCGGGACACTGAAGCTTTCTTT	CASSPPGDSRRDTEAFF
TRBV12-3/TRBV12-4	TRBJ2-3	TRBD2	many	TGTGCCAGCAGATCGCCGGGACTAGCGGGGGGGCGAGATACGCAGTATTTT	CASRSPGLAGGRDTQYF
TRBV5-4	TRBJ2-5	NA	few	TGTGCCAGCAGCTCTGACAGGAAACAAGAGACCCAGTACTTC	CASSSDRKQETQYF
TRBV28	TRBJ2-7	TRBD2	NA	TGTGCCAGCAGTTCCCGTACTAGCGGGAGATTCCCTTACGAGCAGTACTTC	CASSSRTSGRFPYEQYF
TRBV11-2	TRBJ2-3	TRBD2	many	TGTGCCAGCAGCATTAGCGGGAGGGGAGGAGATACGCAGTATTTT	CASSISGRGGDTQYF
TRBV7-2	TRBJ2-3	TRBD2	many	TGTGCCAGCAGCTTAGCGCGGGGGGGCACAGATACGCAGTATTTT	CASSLARGGTDTQYF
TRBV29-1	TRBJ2-3	NA	many	TGCAGCGTTGATGCAGGGTTAAGCACAGATACGCAGTATTTT	CSVDAGLSTDTQYF
TRBV29-1	TRBJ2-1	TRBD2	many	TGCAGCGTTGATAGACTAGCGGTTTCCTACAATGAGCAGTTCTTC	CSVDRLAVSYNEQFF
TRBV9	TRBJ2-3	NA	many	TGTGCCAGCAGCGTAGAAGGGTCAGATACGCAGTATTTT	CASSVEGSDTQYF
TRBV4-1	TRBJ2-1	TRBD2	many	TGCGCCAGCAGCCGAGAACCCATAGCGGGAGCGTTTCAAAGCTCCTACAATGAGCAGTTCTTC	CASSREPIAGAFQSSYNEQFF
TRBV29-1	TRBJ2-3	NA	many	TGCAGCGCGGTCCCCTACTCAGGGGGCACAGATACGCAGTATTTT	CSAVPYSGGTDTQYF
TRBV18	TRBJ2-7	TRBD2	many	TGTGCCAGCTCACCTCACTCGGGGGGCTCCTACGAGCAGTACTTC	CASSPHSGGSYEQYF
TRBV20-1	TRBJ2-1	NA	many	TGCAGTGCTAGAGATTTGTATTCCCCGAGCTCCTACAATGAGCAGTTCTTC	CSARDLYSPSSYNEQFF
TRBV4-2	TRBJ2-3	TRBD2	many	TGTGCCAGCAGCCGCCAATTGAACCCTAGCGGATCGACTGTGGATACGCAGTATTTT	CASSRQLNPSGSTVDTQYF
TRBV7-3	TRBJ2-2	NA	many	TGTGCCAGCAGCTCAAGGCCGGGCCAGACCGGGGAGCTGTTTTTT	CASSSRPGQTGELFF
TRBV15	TRBJ2-7	TRBD1	many	TGTGCCACCAGCAGCCAGGTCCGTTCCAACAGGGGACCTTCATCCTACGAGCAGTACTTC	CATSSQVRSNRGPSSYEQYF
TRBV3-1	TRBJ1-6	TRBD1	many	TGTGCCAGCAGCCAAGAGGGACAGGGATATAATTCACCCCTCCACTTT	CASSQEGQGYNSPLHF
TRBV12-3/TRBV12-4	TRBJ2-7	TRBD2	many	TGTGCCAGCAGTCACAGTGGACTAGCGGGAGACAAATACGAGCAGTACTTC	CASSHSGLAGDKYEQYF
TRBV20-1	TRBJ2-1	TRBD2	many	TGCAGTGCTAGAACCGGGGGGGCTGGGAATGAGCAGTTCTTC	CSARTGGAGNEQFF
TRBV5-6	TRBJ2-7	NA	many	TGTGCCAGCCCACCCCGGGGGCGCAGAGAGCAGTACTTC	CASPPRGRREQYF
TRBV20-1	TRBJ2-7	TRBD2	many	TGCAGTGCCAAAAATGTAGCGGGAGGAGGCTACGAGCAGTACTTC	CSAKNVAGGGYEQYF
TRBV28	TRBJ1-1	TRBD1	many	TGTGCCAGCAACCGGGAGGGGGCTACGAACACTGAAGCTTTCTTT	CASNREGATNTEAFF
TRBV12-5	TRBJ2-5	NA	many	TGTGCTAGTGGCACCCTAGCTGGGGAGACCCAGTACTTC	CASGTLAGETQYF
TRBV7-3	TRBJ2-1	NA	many	TGTGCCAGCAGCTTAGCGGGCTGGGGATACAATGAGCAGTTCTTC	CASSLAGWGYNEQFF
TRBV28	TRBJ2-7	NA	many	TGTGCCAGCAGTGAAACTTACGAGCAGTACTTC	CASSETYEQYF
TRBV18	TRBJ2-3	NA	many	TGTGCCAGCTCACCACCAAGGACTCTCACAGATACGCAGTATTTT	CASSPPRTLTDTQYF
TRBV15	TRBJ2-1	NA	many	TGTGCCACCAGCAGACTAGCTGGTTTCAATGAGCAGTTCTTC	CATSRLAGFNEQFF
TRBV25-1	TRBJ1-6	NA	many	TGTGCCAGCAGTTTGGGGGGAACCTATAATTCACCCCTCCACTTT	CASSLGGTYNSPLHF
TRBV30	TRBJ1-1	NA	NA	TGTGCCTGGAGTGAGGGGTTAGGGACTGAAGCTTTCTTT	CAWSEGLGTEAFF
TRBV27	TRBJ2-3	TRBD2	many	TGTGCCAGCAAAATTAGCGGGAGGGCCTCGGATACGCAGTATTTT	CASKISGRASDTQYF
TRBV5-1	TRBJ2-3	NA	many	TGCGCCAGCAGCAACCTGACAGATACGCAGTATTTT	CASSNLTDTQYF
TRBV30	TRBJ2-7	NA	NA	TGTGCCTGGAGTGTGTACGGGGTCGAGCAGTACTTC	CAWSVYGVEQYF
TRBV20-1	TRBJ1-6	NA	NA	TGCAGTGCTAGAGACCCCCAGGCCAGCTCCTATAATTCACCCCTCCACTTT	CSARDPQASSYNSPLHF
TRBV12-3/TRBV12-4	TRBJ2-7	NA	many	TGTGCCAGCAGTCCCCACGCTGACGAGCAGTACTTC	CASSPHADEQYF
TRBV29-1	TRBJ2-7	TRBD1	many	TGCAGCGTTAGGACAGGGACCTACGAGCAGTACTTC	CSVRTGTYEQYF
TRBV6-1	TRBJ1-6	NA	many	TGTGCCAGCAGTCCTGGGCGTAGTTCACCCCTCCACTTT	CASSPGRSSPLHF
TRBV20-1	TRBJ2-5	NA	many	TGCAGTGCTAGACCTCCCGGGGCATACGAGACCCAGTACTTC	CSARPPGAYETQYF
TRBV3-1	TRBJ2-7	NA	many	TGTGCCAGCACCCTCGGAGGTAACACCTACGAGCAGTACTTC	CASTLGGNTYEQYF